The next 22 T cell receptor beta chains were all read from a single sample in a study of shared T cell receptors in the human thymus. Method: immunoSEQ multiplex PCR; TCRdb's copy keeps in-frame clones and lacks some. The repertoire holds over 650,000 clones, more than 75% seen once, with just under 0.0095% in the top ten. The same data also contributed to another study, on human thymus T cells.

Sample: thymocytes. The receptors originated from a boy under two years old with a congenital heart defect.

The rearrangement joins TRBV14 to TRBJ2-4; a weak D match, TRBD1 (6 bases). Germline V gene sequence: CDR1 SGHDN, CDR2 FVKESK. Trimming removed 4 bases at V and 2 bases at J, with 12 bases between. This CDR3 contains 15 residues. CDR3 amino acids: CASSPPQGTKNIQYF. The DNA for the CDR3 is TGTGCCAGCAGCCCCCCACAGGGAACCAAAAACATTCAGTACTTC. The variable domain in full, completed from reference TRBV14 and TRBJ2-4, reads EAGVTQFPSHSVIEKGQTVTLRCDPISGHDNLYWYRRVMGKEIKFLLHFVKESKQDESGMPNNRFLAERTGGTYSTLKVQPAELEDSGVYFCASSPPQGTKNIQYFGAGTRLSVL.

The CDR3 DNA reads TGTGCCAGCAGCGAGCCTCCAGGGGGCACTGGAAACACCATATATTTT. This translates into CASSEPPGGTGNTIYF. V usage is TRBV9 and J usage is TRBJ1-3; 8 nucleotides agree with TRBD1. J lost 2 bases, V lost 3 bases, and 7 bases had no gene match. Looked up from germline, CDR1 is SGDLS and CDR2 is YYNGEE. There are 16 residues in the CDR3.

The chain carries TRBV30 and TRBJ2-6; 9 bases match TRBD1. Trimming removed 5 bases from V and 4 bases from J; junction bases left unmatched: 6. The germline V gene encodes CDR1 GTSNPN and CDR2 SVGIG (reference sequence). The length of the CDR3 is 15 residues. CDR3 residues: CAWGGTGHGANVLTF. In nucleotides, the CDR3 is TGTGCCTGGGGGGGGACAGGGCACGGGGCCAACGTCCTGACTTTC.

This chain links TRBV27 with TRBJ2-7; 9 nucleotides line up with TRBD1. Germline V CDR1 and CDR2: MNHEY, SMNVEV (reference sequence). The CDR3 length is 14 residues. V shed 3 bases and J 5 bases; nucleotides not matched to a gene: 5. Written as DNA, the CDR3 is TGTGCCAGCAGTTTTTGGGGACAGGGCCACGAGCAGTACTTC. Protein: CASSFWGQGHEQYF.

The V call is TRBV19, the J call TRBJ2-3; D might be TRBD2 (6 bases). The CDR3 consists of 15 residues. Trimming cost V 2 bases and J 2 bases, with 11 bases left between them. Germline V gene data show CDR1 as LNHDA and CDR2 as SQIVND (reference sequence). The CDR3 nucleotides read TGTGCCAGTAGTATAACTAGCCCCTCCACAGATACGCAGTATTTT. It encodes CASSITSPSTDTQYF.

The CDR3 nucleotides are TGCAGCGTCCGGACTTCTTTACGTCCAGATACGCAGTATTTT. Protein product: CSVRTSLRPDTQYF. This chain links TRBV29-1 with TRBJ2-3; TRBD2 is a possible D gene (5 bases). Per germline, CDR1 SQVTM and CDR2 ANQGSEA. V gave up 6 bases and J gave up 4 bases, with 17 bases separating them. This CDR3 is 14 amino acids long.

The J gene is TRBJ1-2, the V gene TRBV27; D not certain. Germline CDR1 is MNHEY and CDR2 is SMNVEV (reference sequence). The V end lost 5 bases, the J end lost 8 bases, and 15 bases lay between the germline ends. The CDR3 sequence is 13 residues long. CDR3 bases: TGTGCCAGCAGTGCAGGAAAGCCGTTCGGCTACACCTTC. It codes for CASSAGKPFGYTF.

The rearrangement uses TRBV7-9 and TRBJ2-1; the match to TRBD2 covers 8 bases. CDR3 length equals 17 residues. J lost 0 bases, V lost 7 bases, and 11 bases had no gene match. Germline V CDR1 and CDR2: SEHNR, FQNEAQ (reference sequence). The CDR3, as DNA: TGTGCCAGCACCGGTCTAGCGGGTACCTTCTCCTACAATGAGCAGTTCTTC. Amino acid sequence: CASTGLAGTFSYNEQFF.

The chain recombines TRBV28 with TRBJ1-1; tentative D call: TRBD1 (5 bases). The CDR3 has 16 amino acids. CDR1 and CDR2 from the germline V gene are MDHEN and SYDVKM. Trimming removed 0 bases at V and 1 base at J, with 12 bases between. The CDR3 protein is CASSLCGQGRNTEAFF. CDR3 nucleotides: TGTGCCAGCAGTTTATGCGGGCAGGGCAGGAACACTGAAGCTTTCTTT. Supplemented by reference TRBV28 and TRBJ1-1, the full variable domain reads DVKVTQSSRYLVKRTGEKVFLECVQDMDHENMFWYRQDPGLGLRLIYFSYDVKMKEKGDIPEGYSVSREKKERFSLILESASTNQTSMYLCASSLCGQGRNTEAFFGQGTRLTVV.

The chain employs TRBV6-5 and TRBJ2-1; 9 nucleotides align to TRBD2. CDR1 MNHEY and CDR2 SVGAGI come from the germline V gene. This CDR3 is built from 16 residues. Trimming cost V 1 base and J 7 bases; bases outside gene matches: 8. CDR3 nucleotide sequence: TGTGCCAGCAGTTACTTTGCGGGAGGGCCGCGTAATGAGCAGTTCTTC. Its translation is CASSYFAGGPRNEQFF.

CDR3 region: CASSPPTLNFSGNTIYF. Written as DNA, the CDR3 is TGTGCCAGCTCACCACCTACCCTGAACTTCTCTGGAAACACCATATATTTT. The genes are TRBV18 and TRBJ1-3; D unclear. Trimming shortened V by 0 bases and J by 0 bases, and 12 bases separated the two germline ends. The germline V gene encodes CDR1 KGHSH and CDR2 LQKENI. This CDR3 contains 17 residues.

The chain carries TRBV28 and TRBJ1-1; 9 nucleotides line up with TRBD1. Germline V gene data show CDR1 as MDHEN and CDR2 as SYDVKM. Trimming took 8 bases from V and 4 from J; bases not matched to a gene: 11. The CDR3 is made up of 15 amino acids. This chain's CDR3 is CASGHKDRGITEAFF. CDR3 nucleotides: TGTGCCAGCGGACATAAGGACAGGGGAATCACTGAAGCTTTCTTT.

The chain combines TRBV11-3 with TRBJ2-7; TRBD2 agrees at 12 bases. V was pared by 4 bases and J by 5 bases, with 6 bases of the junction left unmatched. The CDR3 runs 15 residues. Germline V gene sequence: CDR1 SGHNT, CDR2 YENEEA. CDR3: CASSSSSGGGHEQYF. Here the CDR3 DNA reads TGTGCCAGCAGCTCATCTAGCGGGGGGGGCCACGAGCAGTACTTC.

This chain links TRBV30 with TRBJ2-5, with 8 positions matching TRBD1. TRBJ2-7 matches the DNA end more closely, so the J call is doubtful. CDR3 length: 15 residues. Per germline, CDR1 GTSNPN and CDR2 SVGIG (reference sequence). This CDR3 reads CAWSACRDRQYEQYF. The CDR3 DNA sequence: TGTGCCTGGAGTGCCTGCCGGGACAGGCAATACGAGCAGTACTTC.

The J gene is TRBJ2-5, the V gene TRBV7-9; 12 bases are a match to TRBD2. This CDR3 contains 17 residues. Trimming removed 5 bases from V and 2 bases from J; junction bases left unmatched: 9. Germline V gene data show CDR1 as SEHNR and CDR2 as FQNEAQ (reference sequence). CDR3 protein: CASSRPTSGRNQETQYF. CDR3 sequence (DNA): TGTGCCAGCAGCCGACCTACTAGCGGGAGGAATCAAGAGACCCAGTACTTC.

The J gene is TRBJ2-1, the V gene TRBV28; tentatively, D is TRBD2 (6 bases). The CDR3 totals 16 residues. Trimming cost V 2 bases and J 0 bases, with 11 bases left between them. Germline V CDR1 and CDR2: MDHEN, SYDVKM. CDR3 loop: CASSLVDGSSYNEQFF. The DNA of the CDR3 is TGTGCCAGCAGTTTAGTCGACGGGAGCTCCTACAATGAGCAGTTCTTC.

The rearrangement joins TRBV11-2 to TRBJ2-7, with D tentatively TRBD1 (7 bases). Trimming left V 3 bases short and J 5 bases short, with 14 bases between. Germline CDR1 and CDR2: SGHAT and FQNNGV. This CDR3 contains 14 residues. The CDR3 loop is CASSFRGESHEQYF. The CDR3, as DNA: TGTGCCAGCAGCTTCAGGGGGGAGAGTCACGAGCAGTACTTC.

This clone came up once. The rearrangement uses TRBV29-1 and TRBJ2-7; TRBD2 might be the D (6 bases). This CDR3 region has 14 residues. V gave up 7 bases and J gave up 0 bases, with 16 bases separating them. Germline values: CDR1 SQVTM, CDR2 ANQGSEA. The CDR3 reads CSASAGRSSYEQYF. In nucleotides, the CDR3 is TGCAGCGCCTCAGCGGGCCGTAGCTCCTACGAGCAGTACTTC.

This chain connects TRBV19 to TRBJ2-1; the D is unclear. The CDR3 covers 15 residues. V was trimmed by 1 base and J by 6 bases, leaving 13 bases between them. CDR1 and CDR2 (germline): LNHDA, SQIVND (reference sequence). The CDR3 is CASSIVLDNGNEQFF. The CDR3 nucleotides are TGTGCCAGTAGTATAGTTCTAGATAATGGCAATGAGCAGTTCTTC.

This clone was picked up one time. V and J are TRBV4-3 and TRBJ2-1; 7 bases fit TRBD1. V lost 1 base to trimming and J lost 10 bases; unmatched junction nucleotides: 7. Germline CDR1 LGHNA, CDR2 YSLEER. The CDR3 covers 14 residues. The DNA for the CDR3 is TGCGCCAGCAGCCAAGGAGACAGGGAAGGGGAGCAGTTCTTC. Its protein is CASSQGDREGEQFF.

The chain links TRBV11-2 to TRBJ1-5; 9 bases are shared with TRBD1. Trimming cost V 4 bases and J 3 bases; bases outside gene matches: 4. The CDR3 is 15 amino acids. CDR1 and CDR2 (germline): SGHAT, FQNNGV. CDR3 coding DNA: TGTGCCAGCAGCTCACACAGGGGGCCCAATCAGCCCCAGCATTTT. The encoded protein is CASSSHRGPNQPQHF.

CDR3 loop: CASSSRQGALDGYTF. DNA for the CDR3: TGTGCCAGCAGCTCCCGACAGGGCGCCCTGGATGGCTACACCTTC. The chain joins TRBV7-8 to TRBJ1-2, with 7 nucleotides matching TRBD1. Germline CDR1 SGHVS, CDR2 FQNEAQ. CDR3 length equals 15 residues. V lost 4 bases, J lost 6 bases, and 11 bases stayed unmatched.